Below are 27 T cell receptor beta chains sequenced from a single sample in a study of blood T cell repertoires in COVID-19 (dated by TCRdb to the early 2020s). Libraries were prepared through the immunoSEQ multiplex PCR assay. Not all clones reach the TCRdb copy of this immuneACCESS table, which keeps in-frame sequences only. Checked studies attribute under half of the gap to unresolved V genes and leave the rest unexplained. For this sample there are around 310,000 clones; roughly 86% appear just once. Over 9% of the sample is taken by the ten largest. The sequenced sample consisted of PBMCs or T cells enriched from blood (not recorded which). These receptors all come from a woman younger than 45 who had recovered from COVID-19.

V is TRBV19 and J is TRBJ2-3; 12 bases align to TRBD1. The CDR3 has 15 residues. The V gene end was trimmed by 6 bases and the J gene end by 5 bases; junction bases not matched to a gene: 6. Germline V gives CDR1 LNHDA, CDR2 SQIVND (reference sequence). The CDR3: CASRNRDRGQDTQYF. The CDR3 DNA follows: TGTGCCAGTAGGAACCGGGACAGGGGGCAAGATACGCAGTATTTT.

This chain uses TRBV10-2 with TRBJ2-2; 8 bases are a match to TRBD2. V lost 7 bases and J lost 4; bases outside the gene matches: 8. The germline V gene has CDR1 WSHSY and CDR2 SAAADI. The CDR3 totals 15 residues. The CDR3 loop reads CASMDGRAFTGELFF. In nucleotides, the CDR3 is TGCGCCAGCATGGACGGGAGGGCCTTCACCGGGGAGCTGTTTTTT.

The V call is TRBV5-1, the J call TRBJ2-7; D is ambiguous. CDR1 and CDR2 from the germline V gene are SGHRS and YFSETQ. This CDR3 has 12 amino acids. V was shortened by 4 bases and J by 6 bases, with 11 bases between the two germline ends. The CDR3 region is CASSVYPTEQYF. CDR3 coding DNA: TGCGCCAGCAGCGTGTACCCTACCGAGCAGTACTTC. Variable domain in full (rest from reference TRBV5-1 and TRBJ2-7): KAGVTQTPRYLIKTRGQQVTLSCSPISGHRSVSWYQQTPGQGLQFLFEYFSETQRNKGNFPGRFSGRQFSNSRSEMNVSTLELGDSALYLCASSVYPTEQYFGPGTRLTVT.

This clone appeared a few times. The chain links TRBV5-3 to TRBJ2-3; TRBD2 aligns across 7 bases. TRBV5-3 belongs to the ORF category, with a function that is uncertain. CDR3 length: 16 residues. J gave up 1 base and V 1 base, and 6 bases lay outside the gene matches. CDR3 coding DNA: TGTGCCAGAAGCTTGTCTGCAGGGAGGGGCACAGATACGCAGTATTTT. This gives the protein CARSLSAGRGTDTQYF.

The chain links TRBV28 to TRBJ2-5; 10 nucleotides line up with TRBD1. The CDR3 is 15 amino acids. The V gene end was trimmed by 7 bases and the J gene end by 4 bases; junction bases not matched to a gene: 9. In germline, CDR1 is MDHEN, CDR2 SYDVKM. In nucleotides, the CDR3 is TGTGCCAGCAAGCCGGACAGGGGGTGGCCAGAGACCCAGTACTTC. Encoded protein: CASKPDRGWPETQYF.

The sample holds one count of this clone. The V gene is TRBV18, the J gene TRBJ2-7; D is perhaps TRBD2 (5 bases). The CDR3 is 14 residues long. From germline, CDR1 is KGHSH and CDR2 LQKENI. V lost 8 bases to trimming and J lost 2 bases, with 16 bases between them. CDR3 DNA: TGTGCCAGCACAAGGGCGGGTATAACCTACGAGCAGTACTTC. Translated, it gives CASTRAGITYEQYF.

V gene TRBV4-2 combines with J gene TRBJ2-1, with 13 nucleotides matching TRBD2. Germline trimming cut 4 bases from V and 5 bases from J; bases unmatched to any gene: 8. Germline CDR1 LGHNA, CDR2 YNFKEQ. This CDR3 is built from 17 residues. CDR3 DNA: TGTGCCAGCAGCCTGGGACTAGCGGGAAGTTGGGACAATGAGCAGTTCTTC. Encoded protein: CASSLGLAGSWDNEQFF.

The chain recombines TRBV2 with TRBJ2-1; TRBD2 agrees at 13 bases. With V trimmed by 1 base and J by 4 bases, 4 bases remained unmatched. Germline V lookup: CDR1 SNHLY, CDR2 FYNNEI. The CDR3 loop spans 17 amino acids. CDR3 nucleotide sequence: TGTGCCAGCAGTGAAGGGACTAGCGGGAGATCGTACAATGAGCAGTTCTTC. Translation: CASSEGTSGRSYNEQFF.

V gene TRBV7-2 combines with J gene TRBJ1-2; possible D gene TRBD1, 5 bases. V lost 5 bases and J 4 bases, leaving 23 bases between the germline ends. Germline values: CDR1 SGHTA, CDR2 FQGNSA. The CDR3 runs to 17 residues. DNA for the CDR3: TGTGCCAGCAGCCATCAAGACAGCCGGATTAACGTCTATGGCTACACCTTC. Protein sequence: CASSHQDSRINVYGYTF.

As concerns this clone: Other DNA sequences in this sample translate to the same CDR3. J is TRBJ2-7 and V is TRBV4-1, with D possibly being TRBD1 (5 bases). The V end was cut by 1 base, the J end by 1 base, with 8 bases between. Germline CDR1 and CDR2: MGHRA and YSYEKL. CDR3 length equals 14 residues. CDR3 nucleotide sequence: TGCGCCAGCAGCCAAGGAAGGGGTTCCTACGAGCAGTACTTC. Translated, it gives CASSQGRGSYEQYF.

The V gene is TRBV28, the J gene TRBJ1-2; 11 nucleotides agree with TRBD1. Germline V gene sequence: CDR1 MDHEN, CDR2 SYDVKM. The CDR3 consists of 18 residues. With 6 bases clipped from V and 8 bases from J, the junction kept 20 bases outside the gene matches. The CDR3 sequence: CASSPWEGQGARRTGYTF. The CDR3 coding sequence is TGTGCCAGCAGCCCCTGGGAAGGACAGGGGGCGAGGAGGACGGGCTACACCTTC.

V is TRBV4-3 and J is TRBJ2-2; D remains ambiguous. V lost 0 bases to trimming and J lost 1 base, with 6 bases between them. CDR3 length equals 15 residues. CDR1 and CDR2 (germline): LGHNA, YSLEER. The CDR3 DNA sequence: TGCGCCAGCAGCCAAGATTACAGGAACACCGGGGAGCTGTTTTTT. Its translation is CASSQDYRNTGELFF.

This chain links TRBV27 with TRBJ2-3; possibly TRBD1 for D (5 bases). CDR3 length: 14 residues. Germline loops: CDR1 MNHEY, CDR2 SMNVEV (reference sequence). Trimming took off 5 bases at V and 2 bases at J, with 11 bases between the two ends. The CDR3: CASSRRQNTDTQYF. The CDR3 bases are TGTGCCAGCAGTAGGAGACAGAACACAGATACGCAGTATTTT.

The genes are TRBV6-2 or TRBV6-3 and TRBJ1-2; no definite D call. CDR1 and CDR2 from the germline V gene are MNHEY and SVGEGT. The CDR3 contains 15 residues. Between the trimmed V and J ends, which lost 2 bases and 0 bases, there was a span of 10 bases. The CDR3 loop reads CASSYERVSNYGYTF. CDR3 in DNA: TGTGCCAGCAGTTACGAACGCGTATCTAACTATGGCTACACCTTC.

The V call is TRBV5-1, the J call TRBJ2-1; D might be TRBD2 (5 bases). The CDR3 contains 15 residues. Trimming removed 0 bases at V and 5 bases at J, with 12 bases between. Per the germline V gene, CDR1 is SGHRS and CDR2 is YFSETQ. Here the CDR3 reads CASSLARESHNEQFF. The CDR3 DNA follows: TGCGCCAGCAGCTTGGCCCGGGAATCCCACAATGAGCAGTTCTTC. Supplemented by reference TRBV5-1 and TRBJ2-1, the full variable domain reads KAGVTQTPRYLIKTRGQQVTLSCSPISGHRSVSWYQQTPGQGLQFLFEYFSETQRNKGNFPGRFSGRQFSNSRSEMNVSTLELGDSALYLCASSLARESHNEQFFGPGTRLTVL.

The CDR3 DNA reads TGTGCCATCAGTGAGCCCCGACTAGCGGGGAACACCGGGGAGCTGTTTTTT. The encoded protein is CAISEPRLAGNTGELFF. The V call is TRBV10-3, the J call TRBJ2-2; 10 bases are a match to TRBD2. The CDR3 runs to 17 residues. The junction had 4 bases not matched to a gene; V was cut back by 2 bases and J by 1 base. Germline CDR1 is ENHRY and CDR2 is SYGVKD.

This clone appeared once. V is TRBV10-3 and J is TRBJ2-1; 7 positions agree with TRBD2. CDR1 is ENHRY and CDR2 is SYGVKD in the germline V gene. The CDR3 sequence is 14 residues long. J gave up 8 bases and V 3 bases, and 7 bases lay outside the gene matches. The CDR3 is CAISENMAGDEQFF. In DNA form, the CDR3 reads TGTGCCATCAGTGAAAATATGGCGGGGGATGAGCAGTTCTTC.

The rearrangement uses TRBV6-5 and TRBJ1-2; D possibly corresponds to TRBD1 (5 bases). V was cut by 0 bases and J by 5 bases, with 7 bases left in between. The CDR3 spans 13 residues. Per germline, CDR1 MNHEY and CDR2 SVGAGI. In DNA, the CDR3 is TGTGCCAGCAGTTACTCGACAGATTATGGCTACACCTTC. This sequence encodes CASSYSTDYGYTF.

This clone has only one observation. The CDR3 loop reads CARSLGQGRKDGYTF. As DNA, the CDR3 is TGTGCCAGAAGCTTGGGTCAGGGGCGTAAGGATGGCTACACCTTC. The chain links TRBV5-3 to TRBJ1-2; perhaps TRBD1 as D (6 bases). TRBV5-3 is assigned to the ORF class and has an uncertain function. Trimming stripped 0 bases from V and 6 bases from J, with 15 bases between. This CDR3 has 15 amino acids.

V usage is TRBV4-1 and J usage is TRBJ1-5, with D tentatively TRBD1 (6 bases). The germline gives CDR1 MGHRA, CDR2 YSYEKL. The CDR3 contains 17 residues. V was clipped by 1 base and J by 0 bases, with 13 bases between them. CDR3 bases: TGCGCCAGCAGCCAAGTATTTGGACAGCTTAGCAATCAGCCCCAGCATTTT. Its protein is CASSQVFGQLSNQPQHF.

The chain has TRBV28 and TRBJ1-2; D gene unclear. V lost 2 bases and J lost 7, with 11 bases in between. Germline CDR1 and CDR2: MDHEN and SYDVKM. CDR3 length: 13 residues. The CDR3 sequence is CASSLAPSSGYTF. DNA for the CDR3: TGTGCCAGCAGTTTAGCCCCATCGAGTGGCTACACCTTC.

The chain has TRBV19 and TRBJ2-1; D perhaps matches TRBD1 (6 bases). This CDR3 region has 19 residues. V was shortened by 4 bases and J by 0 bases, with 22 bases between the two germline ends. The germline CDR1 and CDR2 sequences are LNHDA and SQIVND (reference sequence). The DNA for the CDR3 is TGTGCCAGTAGTACAAGGACAGCCTCGGGTGCTAGCTCCTACAATGAGCAGTTCTTC. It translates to CASSTRTASGASSYNEQFF.

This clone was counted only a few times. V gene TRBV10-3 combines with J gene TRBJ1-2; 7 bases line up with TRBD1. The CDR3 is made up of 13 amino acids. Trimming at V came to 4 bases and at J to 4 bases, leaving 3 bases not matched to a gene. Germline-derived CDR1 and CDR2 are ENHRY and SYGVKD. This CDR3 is CAISGDSGYGYTF. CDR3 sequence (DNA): TGTGCCATCAGTGGGGACAGTGGCTATGGCTACACCTTC.

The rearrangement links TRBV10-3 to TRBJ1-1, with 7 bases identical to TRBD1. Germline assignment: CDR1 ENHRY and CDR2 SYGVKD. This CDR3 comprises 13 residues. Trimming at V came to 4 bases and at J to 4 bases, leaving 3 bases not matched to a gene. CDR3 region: CAISAGGTTEAFF. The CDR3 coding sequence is TGTGCCATCAGTGCAGGGGGGACCACTGAAGCTTTCTTT.

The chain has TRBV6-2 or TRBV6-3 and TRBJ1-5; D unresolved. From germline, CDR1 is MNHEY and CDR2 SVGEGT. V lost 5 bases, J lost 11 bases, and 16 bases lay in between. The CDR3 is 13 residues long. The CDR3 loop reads CASSDTVAKAQHF. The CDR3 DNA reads TGTGCCAGCAGTGACACAGTGGCTAAGGCCCAGCATTTT.

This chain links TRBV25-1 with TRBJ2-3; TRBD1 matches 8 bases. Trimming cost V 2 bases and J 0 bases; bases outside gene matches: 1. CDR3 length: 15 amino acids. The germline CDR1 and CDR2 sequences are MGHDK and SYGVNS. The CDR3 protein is CASSEQGASTDTQYF. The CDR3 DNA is TGTGCCAGCAGTGAACAGGGGGCGAGCACAGATACGCAGTATTTT.

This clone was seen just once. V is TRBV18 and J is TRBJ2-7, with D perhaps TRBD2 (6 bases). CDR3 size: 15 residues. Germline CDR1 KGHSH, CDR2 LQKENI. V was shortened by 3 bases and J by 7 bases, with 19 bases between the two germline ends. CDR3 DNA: TGTGCCAGCTCACCCCCGGGACTCCCCAAGGAGGAGCAGTACTTC. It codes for CASSPPGLPKEEQYF.